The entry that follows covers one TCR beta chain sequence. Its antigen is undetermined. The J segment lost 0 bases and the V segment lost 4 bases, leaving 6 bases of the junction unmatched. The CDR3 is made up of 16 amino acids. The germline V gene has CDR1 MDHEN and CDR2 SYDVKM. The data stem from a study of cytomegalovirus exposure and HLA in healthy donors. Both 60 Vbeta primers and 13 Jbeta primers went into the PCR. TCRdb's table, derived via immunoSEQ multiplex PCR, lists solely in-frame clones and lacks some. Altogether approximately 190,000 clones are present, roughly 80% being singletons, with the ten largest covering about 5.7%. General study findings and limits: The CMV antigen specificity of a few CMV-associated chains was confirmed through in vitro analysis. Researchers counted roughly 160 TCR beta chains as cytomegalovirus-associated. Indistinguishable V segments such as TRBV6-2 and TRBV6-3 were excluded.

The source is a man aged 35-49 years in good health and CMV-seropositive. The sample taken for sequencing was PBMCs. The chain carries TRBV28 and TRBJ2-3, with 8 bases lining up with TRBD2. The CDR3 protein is CASSSISGVSTDTQYF. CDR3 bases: TGTGCCAGCAGTTCAATTAGCGGGGTGAGCACAGATACGCAGTATTTT.